Each of the 28 T cell receptor beta chains below was sequenced from the same sample in a study of blood T cell repertoires in COVID-19. Repertoires were generated with immunoSEQ multiplex PCR, while TCRdb's copy carries only in-frame clones and drops some. Of some 250,000 clones in the sample, around 89% are singletons; the top ten hold 0.99%. Sequenced input: peripheral blood. The receptor set was obtained from a woman aged 40-49 years who had recovered from COVID-19.

The chain carries TRBV15 and TRBJ1-3; D uncertain. This CDR3 is 11 amino acids long. The ends were cut back, 8 bases at V and 4 bases at J, with 6 bases in the middle. Germline V gene data show CDR1 as LNHNV and CDR2 as YYDKDF (reference sequence). The CDR3 coding sequence is TGTGCCACCGGAGGGGGAAACACCATATATTTT. It yields the protein CATGGGNTIYF.

This clone occurred once. The chain's CDR3 is CASSQEGGTQYF. In DNA, the CDR3 is TGCGCCAGCAGCCAAGAGGGGGGTACGCAGTATTTT. The V call is TRBV4-1, the J call TRBJ2-3, with TRBD2 as a possible D gene (6 bases). This CDR3 contains 12 residues. V lost 0 bases and J 8 bases, leaving 6 bases between the germline ends. In germline, CDR1 is MGHRA, CDR2 YSYEKL.

This clone occurred once. The CDR3 DNA is TGTGCCAGCACGACAGGGGCCCCCACAGATACGCAGTATTTT. Protein product: CASTTGAPTDTQYF. This chain connects TRBV7-9 to TRBJ2-3; TRBD1 aligns across 8 bases. The CDR3 sequence is 14 residues long. Trimming removed 7 bases from V and 2 bases from J; junction bases left unmatched: 5. CDR1 and CDR2 (germline): SEHNR, FQNEAQ (reference sequence).

The chain links TRBV5-1 to TRBJ2-3; 11 bases are a match to TRBD2. J was trimmed by 5 bases and V by 4 bases; bases with no gene match: 6. Germline assignment: CDR1 SGHRS and CDR2 YFSETQ. The CDR3 spans 15 residues. The CDR3 DNA sequence: TGCGCCAGCAGCCGGGATGGGACTAGCGGAGATACGCAGTATTTT. It specifies CASSRDGTSGDTQYF. The full variable domain, in which reference TRBV5-1 and TRBJ2-3 provide the parts outside the CDR3, is KAGVTQTPRYLIKTRGQQVTLSCSPISGHRSVSWYQQTPGQGLQFLFEYFSETQRNKGNFPGRFSGRQFSNSRSEMNVSTLELGDSALYLCASSRDGTSGDTQYFGPGTRLTVL.

V usage is TRBV6-5 and J usage is TRBJ2-7; D is perhaps TRBD1 (5 bases). V was shortened by 5 bases and J by 2 bases, with 13 bases between the two germline ends. Germline CDR1 and CDR2: MNHEY and SVGAGI. This CDR3 has 14 residues. CDR3 sequence: CASSTPGAPYEQYF. CDR3 nucleotide sequence: TGTGCCAGCAGTACGCCTGGGGCCCCCTACGAGCAGTACTTC.

The chain links TRBV9 to TRBJ1-4; D is undetermined. This CDR3 is built from 14 residues. The V end lost 0 bases, the J end lost 4 bases, and 7 bases lay between the germline ends. From germline, CDR1 is SGDLS and CDR2 YYNGEE. The CDR3 is CASSVGQDNEKLFF. The CDR3 DNA reads as TGTGCCAGCAGCGTAGGCCAGGATAATGAAAAACTGTTTTTT.

The V and J genes are TRBV11-2 and TRBJ2-7; TRBD2 agrees at 14 bases. The germline gives CDR1 SGHAT, CDR2 FQNNGV. V lost 5 bases to trimming and J lost 2 bases; unmatched junction nucleotides: 8. CDR3 length equals 17 residues. The CDR3 region is CASSPSMTSGRAYEQYF. CDR3 DNA sequence: TGTGCCAGCAGCCCGAGCATGACTAGCGGGAGGGCCTACGAGCAGTACTTC.

V gene TRBV19 combines with J gene TRBJ1-1, with D tentatively TRBD1 (5 bases). In germline, CDR1 is LNHDA, CDR2 SQIVND (reference sequence). Trimming cost V 1 base and J 2 bases, with 11 bases left between them. This CDR3 region has 15 residues. CDR3 nucleotide sequence: TGTGCCAGTAGTATAGGAGGACGGACAAACACTGAAGCTTTCTTT. This translates into CASSIGGRTNTEAFF.

The chain carries TRBV4-3 and TRBJ2-3; D is unresolved. Between the trimmed V and J ends, which lost 1 base and 2 bases, there was a span of 19 bases. CDR3 length equals 18 residues. The germline V gene encodes CDR1 LGHNA and CDR2 YSLEER. CDR3 DNA: TGCGCCAGCAGCCAAGGGGTGGCGGCCCGACCCCACACAGATACGCAGTATTTT. Residues: CASSQGVAARPHTDTQYF.

The chain combines TRBV10-2 with TRBJ1-1; no definite D call. V was shortened by 1 base and J by 4 bases, with 10 bases between the two germline ends. CDR1 and CDR2 (germline): WSHSY, SAAADI. The CDR3 sequence is 14 residues long. The CDR3 DNA follows: TGCGCCAGCAGTGAGTATCCCGGGGTCACTGAAGCTTTCTTT. Encoded protein: CASSEYPGVTEAFF.

This sequence joins TRBV7-9 and TRBJ1-1, with a possible D match to TRBD1 (6 bases). This CDR3 region has 17 residues. Trimming shortened V by 5 bases and J by 1 base, and 20 bases separated the two germline ends. Germline values: CDR1 SEHNR, CDR2 FQNEAQ (reference sequence). This CDR3 reads CASSPPAGDAPNTEAFF. CDR3 sequence (DNA): TGTGCCAGCAGCCCCCCGGCAGGGGATGCACCGAACACTGAAGCTTTCTTT.

The chain combines TRBV7-9 with TRBJ1-1; D is unclear. Trimming removed 1 base from V and 0 bases from J, with 9 bases in between. The germline CDR1 and CDR2 sequences are SEHNR and FQNEAQ (reference sequence). The CDR3 is made up of 15 amino acids. CDR3 residues: CASSLGSGLNTEAFF. CDR3 nucleotides: TGTGCCAGCAGCTTAGGGTCGGGGTTGAACACTGAAGCTTTCTTT.

This clone was found a few times. The chain combines TRBV18 with TRBJ1-3; D gene uncertain. Deletions cut 0 bases from V and 4 bases from J, with 19 bases between. The V gene's germline CDR1 is KGHSH and CDR2 LQKENI. This CDR3 comprises 18 residues. CDR3 bases: TGTGCCAGCTCACCACCCCCGGTGGCCGTAGCGGGCGGAAACACCATATATTTT. Amino acids: CASSPPPVAVAGGNTIYF.

This sequence joins TRBV7-3 and TRBJ2-3, with D possibly being TRBD2 (5 bases). This CDR3 spans 13 amino acids. CDR1 SGHTA and CDR2 FQGTGA come from the germline V gene. Trimming took off 5 bases at V and 4 bases at J, with 10 bases between the two ends. DNA for the CDR3: TGTGCCAGCAGCGGACTGTCAGCAGATACGCAGTATTTT. Translated: CASSGLSADTQYF. The variable domain in full, with the rest retrieved from reference TRBV7-3 and TRBJ2-3, is GAGVSQTPSNKVTEKGKYVELRCDPISGHTALYWYRQSLGQGPEFLIYFQGTGAADDSGLPNDRFFAVRPEGSVSTLKIQRTERGDSAVYLCASSGLSADTQYFGPGTRLTVL.

This chain uses TRBV19 with TRBJ1-1, with a tentative D call TRBD1 (5 bases). Trimming cost V 5 bases and J 1 base, with 8 bases left between them. From germline, CDR1 is LNHDA and CDR2 SQIVND (reference sequence). The CDR3 extends over 13 amino acids. In DNA form, the CDR3 reads TGTGCCAGTAGTGACAGAAAGAACACTGAAGCTTTCTTT. Protein sequence: CASSDRKNTEAFF.

The chain couples TRBV10-3 to TRBJ1-1, with D maybe TRBD1 (5 bases). V lost 6 bases and J 5 bases, leaving 10 bases between the germline ends. CDR1 is ENHRY, CDR2 SYGVKD, per germline. CDR3 length equals 12 residues. CDR3 residues: CAISQRGTEAFF. Written as DNA, the CDR3 is TGTGCCATCAGCCAACGGGGGACTGAAGCTTTCTTT.

The chain recombines TRBV9 with TRBJ1-6; D gene uncertain. Germline loops: CDR1 SGDLS, CDR2 YYNGEE. V was pared by 0 bases and J by 13 bases, with 11 bases between. There are 13 residues in the CDR3. The CDR3 nucleotides are TGTGCCAGCAGCGTAGGAGGAGGAACTCCCCTCCACTTT. Amino acids: CASSVGGGTPLHF.

This clone was picked up one time. The chain's CDR3 is CASRTGGRTEAFF. The CDR3 DNA sequence: TGTGCCAGCAGAACAGGGGGCCGTACTGAAGCTTTCTTT. The chain carries TRBV12-3 or TRBV12-4 and TRBJ1-1; 9 bases align to TRBD1. The V segment lost 6 bases and the J segment 5 bases; nucleotides outside the gene matches: 4. The CDR3 loop spans 13 amino acids.

The chain combines TRBV18 with TRBJ2-1; 7 bases map to TRBD2. V trimming: 1 base; J trimming: 0 bases; junction bases outside the gene matches: 6. Per germline, CDR1 KGHSH and CDR2 LQKENI. The CDR3 is made up of 17 amino acids. CDR3 region: CASSPLPSGSSYNEQFF. As DNA, the CDR3 is TGTGCCAGCTCACCACTTCCTAGCGGTAGCTCCTACAATGAGCAGTTCTTC.

The rearrangement joins TRBV4-3 to TRBJ2-6, with D unresolved. This CDR3 has 15 residues. Germline CDR1 is LGHNA and CDR2 is YSLEER. Deletions cut 3 bases from V and 2 bases from J, with 8 bases between. In nucleotides, the CDR3 is TGCGCCAGCAGCCAGGGCCTCCCTGGGGCCAACGTCCTGACTTTC. Protein: CASSQGLPGANVLTF.

This clone was seen more than once but under ten times. J is TRBJ2-1 and V is TRBV7-8; a weak D match, TRBD1 (5 bases). V lost 5 bases and J lost 7, with 6 bases in between. The CDR3 sequence is 11 residues long. Germline V gives CDR1 SGHVS, CDR2 FQNEAQ. The CDR3 nucleotides are TGTGCCAGCAGCAGGGGAAATGAGCAGTTCTTC. As protein: CASSRGNEQFF.

The table lists this clone with a count of one. The chain has TRBV7-9 and TRBJ2-7; D unresolved. This CDR3 has 12 residues. Deletions cut 5 bases from V and 0 bases from J, with 5 bases between. Germline V lookup: CDR1 SEHNR, CDR2 FQNEAQ (reference sequence). The CDR3 region has the DNA TGTGCCAGCAGCCTAACCTCCTACGAGCAGTACTTC. Its protein product is CASSLTSYEQYF.

The rearrangement links TRBV5-4 to TRBJ2-5, with D hard to call. Germline loops: CDR1 SGHNT, CDR2 YYREEE (reference sequence). This CDR3 has 15 residues. The V end lost 2 bases, the J end lost 5 bases, and 16 bases lay between the germline ends. CDR3 sequence: CASSLNLESRETQYF. CDR3 sequence (DNA): TGTGCCAGCAGCTTAAATTTGGAGTCGCGGGAGACCCAGTACTTC.

The chain employs TRBV5-1 and TRBJ1-1, with D possibly being TRBD1 (6 bases). V was clipped by 0 bases and J by 0 bases, with 18 bases between them. This CDR3 region has 18 residues. CDR1 and CDR2 (germline): SGHRS, YFSETQ. The CDR3 region is CASSLVAGAGRVNTEAFF. CDR3 nucleotide sequence: TGCGCCAGCAGCTTGGTGGCGGGGGCCGGGCGGGTGAACACTGAAGCTTTCTTT.

The J gene is TRBJ1-4, the V gene TRBV6-5, with D perhaps matching TRBD1 (6 bases). CDR3 size: 14 residues. Trimming left V 7 bases short and J 7 bases short, with 16 bases between. Germline values: CDR1 MNHEY, CDR2 SVGAGI. The CDR3: CASKVGGAGEKLFF. For the CDR3, the DNA is TGTGCCAGCAAGGTCGGGGGGGCAGGTGAAAAACTGTTTTTT.

This chain joins TRBV18 and TRBJ1-1, with a weak D call TRBD1 (5 bases). The V gene lost 2 bases and the J gene lost 8 bases, with 6 bases spanning the gap. Germline V gene lookup returns CDR1 KGHSH and CDR2 LQKENI. CDR3 length: 11 amino acids. CDR3 residues: CASSPGGEAFF. The CDR3, as DNA: TGTGCCAGCTCACCAGGGGGGGAAGCTTTCTTT.

The chain recombines TRBV19 with TRBJ1-1; D is uncertain. Germline V gene lookup returns CDR1 LNHDA and CDR2 SQIVND (reference sequence). With 6 bases removed from V and 4 bases from J, the gap between germline ends came to 12 bases. The CDR3 covers 13 residues. The CDR3 loop reads CASRVGGPTEAFF. For the CDR3, the DNA is TGTGCCAGTAGAGTGGGAGGTCCCACTGAAGCTTTCTTT.

In this sample, this clone turned up once. The gene calls are TRBV5-6 and TRBJ1-2; D is unclear. CDR1 and CDR2 from the germline V gene are SGHDT and YYEEEE. V lost 0 bases to trimming and J lost 5 bases, with 8 bases between them. The length of the CDR3 is 13 residues. The CDR3 loop is CASSLAGGYGYTF. Written as DNA, the CDR3 is TGTGCCAGCAGCTTGGCGGGCGGGTATGGCTACACCTTC.